This T cell receptor beta chain was documented in a study of control samples from healthy donors and cancer patients. Data came from immunoSEQ multiplex PCR; TCRdb stores just in-frame clones and leaves some out. The sample lists tens of thousands of clones; 88% were seen once. Germline CDR1 is SGHDT and CDR2 is YYEEEE. V was cut by 4 bases and J by 8 bases, with 16 bases left in between. The CDR3 contains 14 residues. This receptor was taken from a man aged 50-59 years in good health. The sample consisted of blood. The rearrangement joins TRBV5-6 to TRBJ2-1; no clear D gene. The CDR3 DNA reads TGTGCCAGCAGCCCCAAGGGCTATGTCCATGAGCAGTTCTTC. It specifies CASSPKGYVHEQFF.